These 6 T cell receptor beta chains were all obtained from the same sample, sequenced in a study of shared clonotypes between healthy human individuals. Here immunoSEQ multiplex PCR was the method, and the copy in TCRdb shows in-frame clones only, minus some. The sample consists of 450,000 to 650,000 clones, around 78% of them appearing once. Specimen: PBMCs. These receptors were obtained from a woman in her thirties or forties in good health. Some clones in this sample may be carry-over from other donors' samples.

The chain uses TRBV4-2 and TRBJ1-1, with D possibly being TRBD1 (5 bases). Per germline, CDR1 LGHNA and CDR2 YNFKEQ. Trimming took 4 bases from V and 3 from J, leaving 12 bases between them. This CDR3 spans 14 amino acids. The DNA for the CDR3 is TGTGCCAGCAGCCCGGGACTGGGGGACACTGAAGCTTTCTTT. This translates into CASSPGLGDTEAFF.

The chain uses TRBV6-4 and TRBJ1-2; TRBD1 agrees at 11 bases. This CDR3 contains 15 residues. V gave up 6 bases and J gave up 6 bases; unmatched junction bases: 9. Germline assignment: CDR1 MRHNA and CDR2 SNTAGT. CDR3 nucleotide sequence: TGTGCCAGCAGCTCAACCGGGACAGGGGGTAATGGCTACACCTTC. Its protein product is CASSSTGTGGNGYTF.

CDR3 coding DNA: TGTGCCAGCAGTACACCGTGGGGCTACGAGCAGTACTTC. Encoded protein: CASSTPWGYEQYF. The rearrangement uses TRBV2 and TRBJ2-7, with no clear D. CDR3 size: 13 residues. Germline CDR1 SNHLY, CDR2 FYNNEI. With 5 bases removed from V and 3 bases from J, the gap between germline ends came to 11 bases.

This chain links TRBV7-8 with TRBJ1-2; a weak D match, TRBD1 (6 bases). V dropped 5 bases and J dropped 4 bases, with 17 bases sitting between them. Germline V gene sequence: CDR1 SGHVS, CDR2 FQNEAQ. This CDR3 contains 15 residues. CDR3 residues: CASSPTPRGAYGYTF. For the CDR3, the DNA is TGTGCCAGCAGCCCCACTCCCCGGGGGGCCTATGGCTACACCTTC.

In this sample, this clone turned up a few times. The V gene is TRBV4-3, the J gene TRBJ2-5; 7 bases map to TRBD1. Germline V gene data show CDR1 as LGHNA and CDR2 as YSLEER. The V segment lost 0 bases and the J segment 6 bases; nucleotides outside the gene matches: 4. This CDR3 contains 14 residues. This chain's CDR3 is CASSQDRGGKTQYF. CDR3 in DNA: TGCGCCAGCAGCCAAGATCGAGGGGGCAAGACCCAGTACTTC.

This rearrangement joins TRBV4-2 to TRBJ2-1, with D possibly TRBD2 on 6 matching bases. With 1 base removed from V and 9 bases from J, the gap between germline ends came to 10 bases. Germline V CDR1 and CDR2: LGHNA, YNFKEQ. This CDR3 is built from 13 residues. CDR3: CASSQGTIGEQFF. DNA of the CDR3: TGTGCCAGCAGCCAAGGGACTATAGGTGAGCAGTTCTTC.